This TCR beta chain was found in a study of beta chain features in type 1 diabetes. Germline V gives CDR1 SGHRS, CDR2 YFSETQ. The CDR3 totals 15 residues. V was pared by 2 bases and J by 2 bases, with 5 bases of the junction left unmatched. With respect to this clone: Its antigen is not known.

Expressed TCRB transcripts were sequenced after all isolated RNA was converted to cDNA. Sequenced by immunoSEQ multiplex PCR; TCRdb stores in-frame clones only, minus some. The sample records about 340,000 clones, over 7% being singletons. Whole-study findings and limits: Shorter TCRB CDR3s, moderately but significantly so, were found in Type 1 diabetes patients in all four CD4+ subsets.

J is TRBJ2-3 and V is TRBV5-1; 7 positions match TRBD1. Sequencing was carried out using central memory CD4+ T cells from blood. The TCR was taken from a man aged 25 to 40 with type 1 diabetes. The CDR3 protein is CASSFGTANTDTQYF. The CDR3 nucleotides are TGCGCCAGCAGCTTCGGGACAGCCAACACAGATACGCAGTATTTT.